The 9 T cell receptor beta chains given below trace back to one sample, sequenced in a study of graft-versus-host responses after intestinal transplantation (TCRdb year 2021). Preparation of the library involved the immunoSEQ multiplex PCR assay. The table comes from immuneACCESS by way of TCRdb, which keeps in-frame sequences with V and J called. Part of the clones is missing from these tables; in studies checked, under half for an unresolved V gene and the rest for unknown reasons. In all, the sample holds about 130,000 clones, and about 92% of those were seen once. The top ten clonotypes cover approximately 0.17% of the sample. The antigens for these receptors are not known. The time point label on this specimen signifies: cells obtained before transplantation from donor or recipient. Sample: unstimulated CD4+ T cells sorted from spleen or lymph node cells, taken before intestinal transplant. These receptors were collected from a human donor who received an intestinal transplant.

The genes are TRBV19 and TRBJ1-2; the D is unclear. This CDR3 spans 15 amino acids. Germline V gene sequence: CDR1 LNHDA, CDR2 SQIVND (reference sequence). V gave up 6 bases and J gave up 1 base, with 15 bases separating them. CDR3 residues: CASRLGQSLNYGYTF. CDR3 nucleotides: TGTGCCAGTAGACTTGGCCAGAGCCTTAACTATGGCTACACCTTC.

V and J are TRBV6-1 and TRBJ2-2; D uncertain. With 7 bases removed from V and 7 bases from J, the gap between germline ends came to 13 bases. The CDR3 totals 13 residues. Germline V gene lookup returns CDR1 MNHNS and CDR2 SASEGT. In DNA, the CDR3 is TGTGCCAGCAAGGGATGGATGGACGGGGAGCTGTTTTTT. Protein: CASKGWMDGELFF.

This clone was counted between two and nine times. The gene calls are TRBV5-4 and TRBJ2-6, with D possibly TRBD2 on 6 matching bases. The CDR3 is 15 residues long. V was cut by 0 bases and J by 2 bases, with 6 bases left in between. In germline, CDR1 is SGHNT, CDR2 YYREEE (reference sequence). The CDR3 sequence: CASSLGGTGANVLTF. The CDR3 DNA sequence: TGTGCCAGCAGCTTGGGCGGGACTGGGGCCAACGTCCTGACTTTC.

The CDR3 region has the DNA TGTGCCAGCAGCGTGGCGGGGGTTGCGAATGAGCAGTTCTTC. Its translation: CASSVAGVANEQFF. The rearrangement joins TRBV9 to TRBJ2-1; 7 nucleotides match TRBD2. CDR1 is SGDLS and CDR2 is YYNGEE in the germline V gene. The CDR3 is made up of 14 amino acids. V lost 2 bases and J lost 7; bases outside the gene matches: 6.

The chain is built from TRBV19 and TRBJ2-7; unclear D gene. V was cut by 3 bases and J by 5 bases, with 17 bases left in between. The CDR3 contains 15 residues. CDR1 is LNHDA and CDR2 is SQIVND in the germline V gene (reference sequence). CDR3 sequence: CASSIAPLGLDEQYF. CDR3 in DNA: TGTGCCAGTAGTATTGCCCCCCTAGGCTTGGACGAGCAGTACTTC.

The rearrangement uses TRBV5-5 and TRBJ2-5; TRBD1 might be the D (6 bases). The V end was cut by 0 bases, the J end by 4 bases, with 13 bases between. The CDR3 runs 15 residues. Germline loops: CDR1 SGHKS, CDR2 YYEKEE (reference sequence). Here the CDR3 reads CASSLVQGPRETQYF. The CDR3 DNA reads TGTGCCAGCAGCTTGGTACAGGGCCCTCGAGAGACCCAGTACTTC.

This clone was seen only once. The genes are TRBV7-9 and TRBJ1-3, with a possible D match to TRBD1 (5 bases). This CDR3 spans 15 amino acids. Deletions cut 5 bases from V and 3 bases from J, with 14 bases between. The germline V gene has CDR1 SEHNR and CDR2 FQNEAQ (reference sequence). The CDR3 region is CASSGVGGFGNTIYF. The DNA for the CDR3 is TGTGCCAGCAGCGGAGTTGGGGGTTTTGGAAACACCATATATTTT.

The DNA for the CDR3 is TGTGCCAGTCACTCGGGGTACAGGGGGCTCACTGAAGCTTTCTTT. Protein sequence: CASHSGYRGLTEAFF. The genes are TRBV5-6 and TRBJ1-1; the match to TRBD1 covers 9 bases. Losses at the gene ends were 8 bases for V and 4 bases for J; bases not matched to a gene: 12. The CDR3 has 15 residues. In germline, CDR1 is SGHDT, CDR2 YYEEEE.

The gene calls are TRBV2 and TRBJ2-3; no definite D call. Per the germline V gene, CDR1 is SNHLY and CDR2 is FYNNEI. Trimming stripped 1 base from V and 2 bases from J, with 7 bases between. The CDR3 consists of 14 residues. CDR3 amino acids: CASSEERATDTQYF. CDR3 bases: TGTGCCAGCAGTGAAGAACGGGCCACAGATACGCAGTATTTT. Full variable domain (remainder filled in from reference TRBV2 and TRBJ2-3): EPEVTQTPSHQVTQMGQEVILRCVPISNHLYFYWYRQILGQKVEFLVSFYNNEISEKSEIFDDQFSVERPDGSNFTLKIRSTKLEDSAMYFCASSEERATDTQYFGPGTRLTVL.